This TCR beta chain was captured by sequencing in a study of blood T cell repertoires in COVID-19. Turning to the study itself: Some COVID-19 samples were acute and others convalescent; all came from the United States, Italy and Spain. T cells, B-cell-depleted T cells, or PBMCs supplied cDNA or gDNA.

Authors' analysis steps: Reference gene primers were amplified, and this amplification served to estimate nucleated cell counts. Generated by immunoSEQ multiplex PCR, the TCRdb table keeps only in-frame clones and is missing some. V and J calls and clone size come straight from that table; D and trimming were deduced from the DNA. The sample consists of fewer than 200,000 clones, about four fifths of them appearing once. Trimming left V 2 bases short and J 8 bases short, with 10 bases between. The CDR3 has 13 amino acids. Germline V gene data show CDR1 as KGHSH and CDR2 as LQKENI. This clonotype was obtained from an elderly woman with acute or convalescent COVID-19. The gene calls are TRBV18 and TRBJ1-5; D gene uncertain. Sequencing was done on a sample of peripheral blood. In DNA form, the CDR3 reads TGTGCCAGCTCACCATTTCGAGATGAGCCCCAGCATTTT. Translation gives CASSPFRDEPQHF.